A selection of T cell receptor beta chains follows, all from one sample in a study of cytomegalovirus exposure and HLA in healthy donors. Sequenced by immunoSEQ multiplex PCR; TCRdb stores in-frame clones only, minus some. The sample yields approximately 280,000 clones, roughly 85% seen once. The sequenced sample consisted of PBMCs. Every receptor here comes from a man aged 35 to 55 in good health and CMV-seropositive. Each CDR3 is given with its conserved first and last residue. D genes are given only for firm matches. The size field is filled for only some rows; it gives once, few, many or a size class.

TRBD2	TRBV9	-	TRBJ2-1	CASSVMGGSVNEQFF	TGTGCCAGCAGCGTTATGGGCGGGAGTGTGAATGAGCAGTTCTTC
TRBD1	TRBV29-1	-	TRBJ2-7	CSVIHRPGQGIYEQYF	TGCAGCGTTATACACCGGCCGGGACAGGGGATCTACGAGCAGTACTTC
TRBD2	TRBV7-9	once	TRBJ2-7	CASSSAKREYSYEQYF	TGTGCCAGCAGCTCAGCTAAGCGGGAGTACAGCTACGAGCAGTACTTC
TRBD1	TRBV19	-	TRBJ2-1	CASINRGQVNEQFF	TGTGCCAGTATTAACAGGGGGCAGGTGAATGAGCAGTTCTTC
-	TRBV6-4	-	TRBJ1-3	CASSDRGRSGNTIYF	TGTGCCAGCAGTGATCGGGGTCGGTCTGGAAACACCATATATTTT
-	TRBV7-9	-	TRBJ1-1	CSSSLGVSPEAFF	TGTTCCAGCAGCTTAGGTGTATCCCCCGAAGCTTTCTTT
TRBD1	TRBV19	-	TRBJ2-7	CASSGRTGLEQYF	TGTGCCAGTAGCGGCCGGACAGGACTCGAGCAGTACTTC
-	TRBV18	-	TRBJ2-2	CANSLGSTGELFF	TGTGCCAACTCACTCGGGAGCACCGGGGAGCTGTTTTTT
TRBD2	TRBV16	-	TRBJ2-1	CASSQLAGGPYNEQFF	TGTGCCAGCAGCCAATTGGCGGGAGGCCCCTACAATGAGCAGTTCTTC
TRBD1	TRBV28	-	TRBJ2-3	CASRQTGGSSTDTQYF	TGTGCCAGCAGGCAAACAGGGGGCTCCAGCACAGATACGCAGTATTTT
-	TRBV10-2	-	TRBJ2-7	CASRLRSSYEQYF	TGCGCCAGCAGACTCCGAAGCTCCTACGAGCAGTACTTC
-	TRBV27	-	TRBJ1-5	CASSLSVNQPQHF	TGTGCCAGCAGTTTGAGTGTAAATCAGCCCCAGCATTTT
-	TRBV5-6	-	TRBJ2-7	CASSLAGISYEQYF	TGTGCCAGCAGCTTGGCAGGCATTTCCTACGAGCAGTACTTC
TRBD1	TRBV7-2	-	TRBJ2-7	CASSFSHSSGTGAYEQYF	TGTGCCAGCAGCTTTTCCCACTCCTCCGGGACAGGGGCCTACGAGCAGTACTTC
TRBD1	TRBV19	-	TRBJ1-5	CASSILDRGFNQPQHF	TGTGCCAGTAGTATTTTGGACAGGGGATTCAATCAGCCCCAGCATTTT
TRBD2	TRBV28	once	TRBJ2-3	CASSITQAGSEYF	TGTGCCAGCAGCATTACCCAAGCGGGAAGCGAGTATTTT
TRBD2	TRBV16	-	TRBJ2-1	CASSQSRRLAGDGEQFF	TGTGCCAGCAGCCAATCGCGACGGCTAGCGGGAGATGGTGAGCAGTTCTTC
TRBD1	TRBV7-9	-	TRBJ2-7	CASRRQGENEQYF	TGTGCCAGCAGACGACAGGGAGAGAACGAGCAGTACTTC
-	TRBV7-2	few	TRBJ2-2	CASRWDTSNTGELFF	TGTGCCAGCAGGTGGGACACTTCGAACACCGGGGAGCTGTTTTTT
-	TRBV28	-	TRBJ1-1	CASSPRHLLLTEAFF	TGTGCCAGCAGTCCACGACACCTTCTACTCACTGAAGCTTTCTTT
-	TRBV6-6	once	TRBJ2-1	CASRNPGHYNEQFF	TGTGCCAGCAGGAATCCCGGACATTACAATGAGCAGTTCTTC
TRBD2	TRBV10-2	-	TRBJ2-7	CASSGLAGGYEQYF	TGCGCCAGCAGTGGTCTAGCGGGAGGCTACGAGCAGTACTTC
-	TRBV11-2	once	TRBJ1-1	CASSLRDTGNTEAFF	TGTGCCAGCAGCTTACGGGACACCGGGAACACTGAAGCTTTCTTT
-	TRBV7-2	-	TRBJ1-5	CASSLGGLSNQPQHF	TGTGCCAGCAGCTTAGGGGGGCTAAGCAATCAGCCCCAGCATTTT
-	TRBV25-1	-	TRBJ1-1	CASREDTHGGKAFF	TGTGCCAGCAGAGAAGACACCCATGGTGGTAAAGCTTTCTTT
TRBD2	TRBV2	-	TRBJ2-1	CASIAGPSYNEQFF	TGTGCCAGCATAGCGGGCCCCTCCTACAATGAGCAGTTCTTC
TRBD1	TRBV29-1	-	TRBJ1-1	CSVDRGSEVEAFF	TGCAGCGTTGACAGGGGGTCTGAAGTAGAAGCTTTCTTT
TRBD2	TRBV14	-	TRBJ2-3	CASSQVAAGVRDTQYF	TGTGCCAGCAGCCAAGTCGCGGCGGGGGTGAGAGATACGCAGTATTTT
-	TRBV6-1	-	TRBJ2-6	CASSDSGTGANVLTF	TGTGCCAGCAGTGATTCGGGAACCGGGGCCAACGTCCTGACTTTC
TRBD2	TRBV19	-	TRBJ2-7	CASSIMGPGTSNDEQYF	TGTGCCAGTAGTATAATGGGCCCCGGGACTAGCAACGACGAGCAGTACTTC
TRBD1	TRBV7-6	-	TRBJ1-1	CASSPGQGRERNREAFF	TGTGCCAGCAGCCCCGGACAGGGTAGGGAAAGGAACCGTGAAGCTTTCTTT